This T cell receptor (beta chain) stems from a study of shared clonotypes between healthy human individuals. V lost 7 bases and J 6 bases, leaving 13 bases between the germline ends. The length of the CDR3 is 12 residues. CDR1 is MNHEY, CDR2 SVGAGI, per germline. Positive CCR7 selection of CD45RO-negative cells yielded the naive CD8 cells, and terminally differentiated effector memory CD45RA+ cells were excluded. Sequencing was performed with immunoSEQ multiplex PCR; in TCRdb, only in-frame clones are kept and a portion is missing. The sample lists around 550,000 clones; 85% to 95% were seen once. This receptor was identified in a woman in her twenties or thirties in good health. This chain uses TRBV6-5 with TRBJ2-7, with D possibly matching TRBD1 (6 bases). Sequencing used naive CD8+ T cells sorted from blood. The CDR3 loop is CASTRGTGEQYF. The CDR3 coding sequence is TGTGCCAGCACCAGGGGAACAGGCGAGCAGTACTTC.